Each of the 10 T cell receptor beta chains below was sequenced from the same sample in a study of shared clonotypes between healthy human individuals. Sequencing was performed with immunoSEQ multiplex PCR; in TCRdb, only in-frame clones are kept and a portion is missing. The data contain about 590,000 clones, 95% to 96% of them singletons. Terminally differentiated effector memory CD45RA+ cells were excluded from the naive CD8 cells, which were CD45RO-negative and positively selected for CCR7. Sequencing used naive CD8+ T cells sorted from blood. The receptors stem from a woman aged 25 to 45 in good health.

The V gene is TRBV19, the J gene TRBJ1-1, with a possible D match to TRBD1 (5 bases). Per the germline V gene, CDR1 is LNHDA and CDR2 is SQIVND (reference sequence). V dropped 10 bases and J dropped 0 bases, with 15 bases sitting between them. The CDR3 sequence is 14 residues long. The CDR3 DNA reads TGTGCCACCAGTTGGGGGTTAATGAACACTGAAGCTTTCTTT. It encodes CATSWGLMNTEAFF.

This chain links TRBV10-3 with TRBJ1-1, with 9 bases aligning to TRBD1. Per the germline V gene, CDR1 is ENHRY and CDR2 is SYGVKD. The CDR3 extends over 14 amino acids. J gave up 4 bases and V 6 bases, and 6 bases lay outside the gene matches. CDR3 nucleotide sequence: TGTGCCATCAGGGAGGACAGGGGAAGCACTGAAGCTTTCTTT. Its protein product is CAIREDRGSTEAFF.

The chain uses TRBV9 and TRBJ1-1, with a possible D match to TRBD1 (6 bases). The CDR3 has 15 residues. Germline CDR1 reads SGDLS; CDR2 reads YYNGEE. V was trimmed by 4 bases and J by 5 bases, leaving 18 bases between them. CDR3 sequence (DNA): TGTGCCAGCAGCCCCGATAGGGGGGCTGGAACTGAAGCTTTCTTT. Amino acids: CASSPDRGAGTEAFF. The full variable domain, rest sourced from reference TRBV9 and TRBJ1-1, is DSGVTQTPKHLITATGQRVTLRCSPRSGDLSVYWYQQSLDQGLQFLIQYYNGEERAKGNILERFSAQQFPDLHSELNLSSLELGDSALYFCASSPDRGAGTEAFFGQGTRLTVV.

In this sample, this clone turned up once. In DNA, the CDR3 is TGTGCCAGCAGCACCCGGGACAGGGGATTGTCGAACACTGAAGCTTTCTTT. This gives the protein CASSTRDRGLSNTEAFF. This chain connects TRBV5-4 to TRBJ1-1, with 10 positions matching TRBD1. V lost 4 bases, J lost 1 base, and 10 bases stayed unmatched. The CDR3 contains 17 residues. The germline V gene encodes CDR1 SGHNT and CDR2 YYREEE (reference sequence).

The V gene is TRBV21-1, the J gene TRBJ1-2. TRBV21-1 is classified as a pseudogene. The CDR3 is made up of 10 amino acids. The CDR3 spells CATRLRGYTF. The CDR3 DNA follows: TGTGCCACCCGACTAAGGGGCTACACCTTC.

This clone is a singleton in its sample. The rearrangement uses TRBV9 and TRBJ2-5; D possibly corresponds to TRBD2 (5 bases). V was cut by 3 bases and J by 5 bases, with 14 bases left in between. Germline-derived CDR1 and CDR2 are SGDLS and YYNGEE. The CDR3 is made up of 14 amino acids. The CDR3 region is CASSAEGLRETQYF. The CDR3 bases are TGTGCCAGCAGCGCTGAGGGTCTCCGGGAGACCCAGTACTTC.

This chain uses TRBV28 with TRBJ1-5; 10 bases agree with TRBD1. The trim removed 5 bases at V and 1 base at J, leaving 11 bases unmatched. CDR1 and CDR2 (germline): MDHEN, SYDVKM. The CDR3 is 18 residues long. CDR3 residues: CASSLTGTGDWSNQPQHF. CDR3 sequence (DNA): TGTGCCAGCAGTCTCACCGGGACAGGGGATTGGAGCAATCAGCCCCAGCATTTT.

The genes are TRBV29-1 and TRBJ2-1; 9 bases are a match to TRBD2. V lost 4 bases, J lost 6 bases, and 7 bases stayed unmatched. Germline V gene data show CDR1 as SQVTM and CDR2 as ANQGSEA. This CDR3 has 14 amino acids. In DNA, the CDR3 is TGCAGCGTTGCTGGCGGGAGGGCCCCCAATGAGCAGTTCTTC. Translation: CSVAGGRAPNEQFF.

Regarding this clone: Other DNA sequences in the sample encode the same CDR3. The chain employs TRBV27 and TRBJ2-7, with TRBD2 identical over 12 bases. The V gene's germline CDR1 is MNHEY and CDR2 SMNVEV (reference sequence). The CDR3 loop spans 16 amino acids. Losses at the gene ends were 2 bases for V and 4 bases for J; bases not matched to a gene: 6. This CDR3 is CASSLGLAGGPYEQYF. In nucleotides, the CDR3 is TGTGCCAGCAGTTTAGGGCTAGCGGGAGGGCCATACGAGCAGTACTTC.

The chain joins TRBV29-1 to TRBJ2-1; TRBD1 matches 7 bases. Losses at the gene ends were 0 bases for V and 8 bases for J; bases not matched to a gene: 13. This CDR3 is 16 amino acids long. Germline values: CDR1 SQVTM, CDR2 ANQGSEA. The CDR3 DNA is TGCAGCGTTGAAGATCTTGGGACAGCCCCGAACTATGAGCAGTTCTTC. It yields the protein CSVEDLGTAPNYEQFF.